This T cell receptor (beta chain) was identified during a study of cytomegalovirus exposure and HLA in healthy donors (TCRdb year 2017). In the study overall: In an earlier analysis of roughly 500 of the donors, roughly 300 Gb of sequence data and approximately 120 million unique TCR beta sequences from 180 million or so T cells were reported. Class I and class II HLA loci were covered by the typing at four-digit resolution. A later analysis re-analyzed previously published TCR beta repertoires from roughly 600 donors and added high-resolution HLA genotyping to study TCR occurrence patterns. The study was designed to test whether signatures of past pathogen exposure could be identified by cataloging public T cell receptors. Across around 400 genotyped donors of the cohort, an average of roughly 250,000 unique TCR beta nucleotide sequences per donor were sequenced, and approximately 19% of those sequences were non-productive. Rather than drawing on any new phenotypic data, the later analysis identified candidate immune exposures from TCR beta sequences and the way those sequences occurred across donors. Roughly 300 gigabases of sequencing data and around 87 million unique TCR sequences were included in an early release covering roughly 700 HLA-typed donors. The study combined high-throughput TCR immunosequencing, statistical association of individual TCRs with disease status, and machine learning to predict cytomegalovirus infection status. In an earlier analysis of 587 of the donors, high-throughput TCR beta sequencing was used to judge whether each TCR beta V gene segment behaved as functional or pseudogenic. Four or five DR-DQ haplotypes were handled as single units for association and clustering because linkage in the cohort was strong. Every repertoire in the discovery cohort had been generated on one and the same sequencing platform. Typing coverage varied by locus: roughly 629-630 donors for A, B, C, DRB1 and DQB1; roughly 510 for DQA1; about 570 for DPA1; about 450 for DPB1. Of the 300 to 450 genotyped donors, approximately 82% fell in the genetic ancestry cluster associated with self-reported Caucasian donors. Besides the first cohort of 666 subjects, a separate validation cohort made up of 120 different subjects was used. The study profiled the T cell repertoires of 500 to 800 subjects by immunosequencing and related them to cytomegalovirus serostatus. Donor age, sex, ethnicity and CMV serostatus were compiled alongside the repertoire data. In a later genetic analysis, genome-wide SNP genotypes for about 65% of the roughly 670 donors were used, and that subset was treated as a discovery cohort.

Libraries were prepared through the immunoSEQ multiplex PCR assay. For the multiplex PCR, a mixture combining 60 forward primers for TCR Vbeta segments and 13 reverse primers for TCR Jbeta segments was used. The CDR3 region of rearranged TCR beta genes was amplified from genomic DNA by a multiplex PCR assay. The amplified TCR beta libraries were sequenced on the Illumina HiSeq System as 87-base-pair reads. On the authors' methods: A later analysis tallied approximately 87 million unique TCR beta chains across the 700 or so repertoires, and about 12 million of those chains were shared by two or more donors. Raw reads were error-corrected and collapsed into unique sequences by a nearest-neighbor algorithm in which closely related sequences were merged to remove PCR and sequencing errors. V, D and J gene segments were assigned by aligning CDR3 sequences to IMGT reference sequences. For a sequence to be retained, at least a six-nucleotide match to both a V gene segment and a J gene segment was required. Rearrangements were classified as productive when the CDR3 lacked stop codons and remained in frame with V and J, and all other rearrangements were classified as non-productive. Following IMGT convention, CDR3 was defined as the stretch from the second conserved V-encoded cysteine to the conserved J-encoded phenylalanine. The earlier analysis of 500 to 600 of the donors excluded sequences that lacked an unambiguous match to a single V gene segment. An earlier analysis of a few hundred of the donors called V segments functional above 56.7% productive rearrangements and segregating when the between-donor standard deviation exceeded 5%. A statistical classification framework was built for diagnosing cytomegalovirus status from the catalog of TCR beta chain sequences. A later analysis assigned V and J genes by comparing TCR nucleotide sequences with IMGT/GENE-DB human TR gene sequences. Using the TCRdist pipeline, a later analysis assigned CDR3 sequences along with most-parsimonious VDJ recombination scenarios. In a later analysis, each TCR beta chain was defined by its CDR3 amino acid sequence together with its V-gene family, and reads lacking a unique V-gene family were excluded. As a way to deal with suspected cross-contamination and a sequencing artifact, a later analysis dropped hundreds of nucleotide sequences that were highly shared and had low generation probability. In a later analysis, a clonal expansion index was calculated for each public chain from normalized within-repertoire ranks of inferred template counts. A later analysis computed generation probabilities with a VDJ recombination model fitted to out-of-frame rearrangements, and checked the results against IGoR. In a later analysis, hypergeometric tests were used to score TCR-TCR, TCR-HLA and TCR-CMV co-occurrence, with a repertoire-size bias correction applied to TCR pairs. To estimate false discovery rates, a later analysis permuted the HLA or CMV assignments 20 times. In a later analysis, co-occurring TCRs were grouped with DBSCAN, and TCRdist sequence similarity was added when clustering was performed within HLA-allele-positive subsets. For co-occurrence clustering, repertoires with fewer than 30,000 or more than 120,000 public chains were excluded, along with four or five repertoires with anomalous nucleotide sharing. TCRdb retrieved this table from immuneACCESS and kept in-frame rearrangements only. Not all clones are present; in checked studies, unresolved V genes account for under half, and no reason is known for the remainder. V, J and clone size reflect that table, while D and trimming were determined from the DNA. The sample table shows about 130,000 clones, and about four fifths are seen once. The ten largest make up over 3% of the sample.

In total, fewer than 750 healthy bone marrow donors made up the cohort. Cohort members were all nominally healthy when sampled, although unrecorded immune exposures were likely present. The donor tested CMV seropositive, placing the donor among the approximately 310 seropositive members of the cohort. Every donor gave a peripheral blood sample, and the peripheral blood mononuclear cells from that sample were used for TCR beta sequencing. The Qiagen DNeasy Blood Extraction Kit was used to extract genomic DNA from the blood cell samples. CDR1 is given as MNHEY and CDR2 as SVGAGI, both from the germline V gene. Unmatched junction bases come to 6, with V trimmed by 2 bases and J by 2 bases. Its CDR3 holds 15 amino acids, cysteine through phenylalanine. The kept DNA is CDR3 alone, 45 bases in frame from the first base. Overall study outcomes, separate from this receptor: An association between a missense DCLRE1C variant and V-gene and J-gene trimming of TCR beta chains was found in a later genetic analysis and replicated in an independent cohort. Most TCR sequences were seen in very few donors, while some public TCRs were found in many individuals. Sequencing depth was assumed to be roughly uniform across donors in the presence/absence analyses, though that assumption may not hold. Specific HLA alleles were associated with more than 15,000 TCR beta sequences at a false discovery rate of 0.05 in a later analysis. Seventeen rarely observed V segments, including chromosome 9 orphons, were excluded from the earlier analysis of 550 to 700 of the donors because counts were too low. In both the original and validation cohorts, the classifier was reported to diagnose cytomegalovirus status with high specificity and sensitivity. Because the 87-base-pair reads could not distinguish some IMGT-functional V segments, including TRBV6-2 and TRBV6-3, those segments were excluded. A further reported finding was that TCR beta sequences accurately predicted the HLA-A and HLA-B alleles for most subjects in the first cohort. In this cohort, only TCR beta chains were sequenced, and detectable features were limited by the absence of alpha or paired-chain data. According to a later genetic analysis, donors in an Asian-associated ancestry cluster had fewer N-insertions in productive TCRs than the approximately 630-donor mean. Linkage disequilibrium might explain the correlated functional status among segregating V segments, but an unknown experimental factor could not be excluded. In a later analysis, HLA-associated TCR beta chains were found to be more clonally expanded and to have lower generation probabilities than equally common non-associated chains. According to the authors, the approach could potentially be generalized to other disease states and immunological phenotypes. A total of 164 TCR beta chains were listed by the study as associated with cytomegalovirus. For the cohort, immune exposure information was limited to CMV serostatus. When HLA alleles, especially DR and DQ, strongly co-occurred, TCR associations were difficult to assign to individual alleles. An earlier analysis of some 590 of the donors showed that most TCR beta V segments appeared in productive rearrangements either about 90% or about 30% of the time, which broadly matched IMGT annotations. A later analysis found that TCR association rates varied across HLA loci, with DRB1 alleles showing the most associated TCRs and HLA-C alleles the fewest. The sequencing pipeline was judged likely to have produced a cluster of highly shared sequence variants as a technical artifact. Most CMV-associated TCR beta chains appeared to be HLA-restricted in a later analysis, and the HLA associations seemed to be driven largely by CMV exposure. In vitro tests confirmed that a few of the cytomegalovirus-associated TCR beta chains recognize cytomegalovirus antigens. Because HLA typing was unavailable for some donors at each locus, only the typed subset was used in association tests. A later analysis reported that several top co-occurrence clusters appeared linked to parvovirus B19, influenza, CMV and Epstein-Barr virus.

Regarding this clone: Its antigen is unknown. No per-base quality is available; no much larger clone lies one base away.

The sequence was collected from a woman in her forties in good health and CMV-seropositive. Here the chain combines TRBV6-5 and TRBJ2-7, with 7 bases aligning to TRBD1. Sequenced material: PBMCs. The DNA sequence is given as TGTGCCAGCAGTTACCGAAGACAGGGAACCTACGAGCAGTACTTC. Translated, it reads CASSYRRQGTYEQYF.